The 9 T cell receptor beta chains in this list originate from one sample, sequenced in a study of T cells in Graves' hyperthyroidism and ophthalmopathy. Researchers took RNA transcripts and amplified the TCR beta CDR3 regions from them. Carried out on the TCR CDR3, a first-round RT-PCR used the HTBI primer set. TCRdb re-derived calls from the multiplex PCR reads in MiXCR, one entry per CDR3 protein. The data contain hundreds of thousands of distinct CDR3 sequences, about 15% of them singletons. Specimen: blood. The receptors stem from a woman under 30 with Graves' hyperthyroidism.

This chain's CDR3 is CASSLASGRAGQETQYF. The CDR3 DNA reads TGTGCCAGCAGCTTAGCGAGCGGGAGGGCCGGCCAAGAGACCCAGTACTTC. V is TRBV7-9 and J is TRBJ2-5; 10 positions match TRBD2. The junction had 5 bases not matched to a gene; V was cut back by 0 bases and J by 1 base. The CDR3 extends over 17 amino acids. Germline V lookup: CDR1 SEHNR, CDR2 FQNEAQ (reference sequence).

There are a few counts of this clonotype. The V call is TRBV10-2, the J call TRBJ2-7; no clear D gene. This CDR3 spans 15 amino acids. CDR1 and CDR2 (germline): WSHSY, SAAADI. V was shortened by 7 bases and J by 3 bases, with 19 bases between the two germline ends. DNA of the CDR3: TGCGCCAGCAATACACGAGATGGGAACCACTACGAGCAGTACTTC. Protein sequence: CASNTRDGNHYEQYF.

V and J are TRBV7-6 and TRBJ2-1; possibly TRBD2 for D (7 bases). The CDR3 sequence is 21 residues long. Germline CDR1 is SGHVS and CDR2 is FNYEAQ. The ends were cut back, 1 base at V and 0 bases at J, with 25 bases in the middle. CDR3 in amino acids: CASSLDLRGGVTAGSYNEQFF. The CDR3 region has the DNA TGTGCCAGCAGCTTAGATCTCCGAGGGGGGGTCACGGCGGGCTCCTACAATGAGCAGTTCTTC. Full variable domain (rest looked up from reference TRBV7-6 and TRBJ2-1): GAGVSQSPRYKVTKRGQDVALRCDPISGHVSLYWYRQALGQGPEFLTYFNYEAQQDKSGLPNDRFSAERPEGSISTLTIQRTEQRDSAMYRCASSLDLRGGVTAGSYNEQFFGPGTRLTVL.

This clonotype turned up a few times. The chain combines TRBV4-3 with TRBJ1-2; tentative D call: TRBD1 (5 bases). The CDR3 runs to 13 residues. The V end lost 4 bases, the J end lost 7 bases, and 13 bases lay between the germline ends. Germline V CDR1 and CDR2: LGHNA, YSLEER. CDR3 loop: CASSPSRGSGYTF. In nucleotides, the CDR3 is TGCGCCAGCAGCCCAAGTCGGGGGTCTGGCTACACCTTC.

The table lists this clonotype with a few counts. The CDR3 sequence is CASSPLSGGTNYGYTF. The CDR3 bases are TGTGCCAGCAGCCCCCTGTCGGGGGGCACTAACTATGGCTACACCTTC. The chain has TRBV11-2 and TRBJ1-2; possibly TRBD1 for D (6 bases). The germline gives CDR1 SGHAT, CDR2 FQNNGV. Trimming stripped 5 bases from V and 0 bases from J, with 16 bases between. The CDR3 runs 16 residues.

The table lists this clonotype with a few counts. The chain uses TRBV20-1 and TRBJ2-4; TRBD1 agrees at 8 bases. The CDR3 is 19 amino acids. Trimming at V came to 1 base and at J to 1 base, leaving 15 bases not matched to a gene. Germline assignment: CDR1 DFQATT and CDR2 SNEGSKA (reference sequence). CDR3 bases: TGCAGTGCTAGAGCAACCGGGACAGGTACCTCTGGGGCCAAAAACATTCAGTACTTC. Translated: CSARATGTGTSGAKNIQYF.

V is TRBV6-2 or TRBV6-3 and J is TRBJ2-1; the match to TRBD1 covers 7 bases. V lost 3 bases to trimming and J lost 5 bases; unmatched junction nucleotides: 7. CDR3 size: 15 residues. Germline assignment: CDR1 MNHEY and CDR2 SVGEGT. In nucleotides, the CDR3 is TGTGCCAGCAGTTATCAGGGGGTAGAACACAATGAGCAGTTCTTC. Translated, it gives CASSYQGVEHNEQFF.

The chain carries TRBV9 and TRBJ2-2, with 8 positions matching TRBD2. The germline CDR1 and CDR2 sequences are SGDLS and YYNGEE. There are 16 residues in the CDR3. V lost 6 bases, J lost 0 bases, and 7 bases stayed unmatched. CDR3: CASNLVAGTNTGELFF. CDR3 bases: TGTGCCAGCAACCTGGTAGCGGGGACGAACACCGGGGAGCTGTTTTTT.

This clonotype was seen more than once but under ten times. This sequence joins TRBV20-1 and TRBJ2-1; D not certain. Germline CDR1 and CDR2: DFQATT and SNEGSKA (reference sequence). This CDR3 has 13 amino acids. Trimming removed 6 bases from V and 5 bases from J, with 14 bases in between. CDR3 sequence reads: CSAVSRANNEQFF. In DNA form, the CDR3 reads TGCAGTGCAGTGAGTAGGGCAAACAATGAGCAGTTCTTC.